The TCR beta chain described here comes from a study of blood T cell repertoires in COVID-19. Overall study context: Researchers got acute and convalescent COVID-19 samples from the United States, Italy and Spain. T cells, B-cell-depleted T cells, or PBMCs supplied cDNA or gDNA.

Produced via immunoSEQ multiplex PCR; TCRdb's table is partial and in-frame only. The sample consists of fewer than 450,000 clones, 90% of them appearing once. Ages ranged from about 18 to 89 years, with residence in under 25 US areas. Membership in each cohort depended on participant-reported clinical history. Germline CDR1 is SGHNT and CDR2 is YYREEE (reference sequence). This CDR3 comprises 14 residues. With V trimmed by 0 bases and J by 4 bases, 2 bases remained unmatched. The clonotype originates from a man aged 18 to 29 who had recovered from COVID-19. The sample taken for sequencing was PBMCs or T cells enriched from blood (not recorded which). V gene TRBV5-4 combines with J gene TRBJ2-3; 7 nucleotides agree with TRBD2. CDR3 DNA sequence: TGTGCCAGCAGCTTGGGGGGAGGGGCAGATACGCAGTATTTT. Amino acid sequence: CASSLGGGADTQYF.